This T cell receptor (beta chain) derives from a study of blood T cell repertoires in COVID-19. Study at large: Samples taken during acute and convalescent COVID-19 were collected in the United States, Italy and Spain.

In the study's own analysis: Amplification of reference gene primers provided the estimated nucleated cell counts. The repertoire was sequenced with immunoSEQ multiplex PCR; TCRdb's copy has only in-frame clones and lacks some. V and J calls and clone size follow that table, whereas D and trimming were derived from the DNA. The sample has just under 350,000 clones, around nine tenths seen once. In germline, CDR1 is SGDLS, CDR2 YYNGEE. This CDR3 region has 16 residues. Trimming removed 4 bases from V and 2 bases from J; junction bases left unmatched: 8. V is TRBV9 and J is TRBJ2-3; TRBD2 aligns across 9 bases. Sequencing was carried out using peripheral blood. This sequence originates from a woman in her late teens or twenties who had recovered from COVID-19. The CDR3 spells CASSPRTSADTDTQYF. CDR3 sequence (DNA): TGTGCCAGCAGCCCCCGGACTAGCGCCGACACAGATACGCAGTATTTT. Full variable domain (remainder filled in from reference TRBV9 and TRBJ2-3): DSGVTQTPKHLITATGQRVTLRCSPRSGDLSVYWYQQSLDQGLQFLIQYYNGEERAKGNILERFSAQQFPDLHSELNLSSLELGDSALYFCASSPRTSADTDTQYFGPGTRLTVL.